This is a list of T cell receptor beta chains from one sample in a study of shared clonotypes between healthy human individuals. Assay used: immunoSEQ multiplex PCR; TCRdb lists only in-frame clones, some missing. The profile shows around 2.1 million clones, just over 90% of them singletons. The sequenced sample was naive CD8+ T cells from PBMCs. Every receptor here comes from a man younger than 35 in good health. Some clones in this sample may be carry-over from other donors' samples. The CDR3 runs from the conserved cysteine through the conserved F or W. A D gene is named only where the DNA matches it firmly. Not all rows give a size; the values are once, few, many and, for expanded clones, a class.

V gene	D gene	J gene	CDR3 length	clone size	CDR3 DNA	CDR3 protein
TRBV28	-	TRBJ1-2	11	-	TGTGCCAGCAGTTTTTGGGACGGCTACACCTTC	CASSFWDGYTF
TRBV29-1	-	TRBJ2-5	12	-	TGCAGCGTTGGCCCCCCGGAGGGGACCCAGTACTTC	CSVGPPEGTQYF
TRBV7-9	-	TRBJ2-7	13	once	TGTGCCAGCAGCTTAGTGGGCTTAAACGAGCAGTACTTC	CASSLVGLNEQYF
TRBV7-2	-	TRBJ2-3	13	-	TGTGCCAGCAGCTTAGCCAGCACAGATACGCAGTATTTT	CASSLASTDTQYF
TRBV28	-	TRBJ2-6	17	-	TGTGCCAGCAGTTTACGGGGCACCCTCGGAGGGGCCAACGTCCTGACTTTC	CASSLRGTLGGANVLTF
TRBV11-2	TRBD2	TRBJ2-1	16	-	TGTGCCAGCAGCTTCATCCTAGCGGGAAGCCACAATGAGCAGTTCTTC	CASSFILAGSHNEQFF
TRBV28	TRBD1	TRBJ2-7	14	once	TGTGCCAGCAGTTTGAAGGGGGCCCTCTACGAGCAGTACTTC	CASSLKGALYEQYF
TRBV25-1	-	TRBJ2-7	11	-	TGTGCCAGCAGTCCCGGGTACGAGCAGTACTTC	CASSPGYEQYF
TRBV10-3	TRBD1	TRBJ2-2	21	-	TGTGCCATCAGTGAGTCGAGCCCTGAGCGGGACAGGGCGGCTCGGACCGGGGAGCTGTTTTTT	CAISESSPERDRAARTGELFF
TRBV29-1	TRBD2	TRBJ2-2	13	-	TGCAGCACTAGCGGGGCGAACACCGGGGAGCTGTTTTTT	CSTSGANTGELFF
TRBV7-9	-	TRBJ2-7	15	-	TGTGCCAGCAGCCCCCCGGGGCCAAAAGGCTACGAGCAGTACTTC	CASSPPGPKGYEQYF
TRBV6-1	TRBD2	TRBJ2-2	16	-	TGTGCCAGCAGTGATCGACTAGCGGCGGTCGCCGGGGAGCTGTTTTTT	CASSDRLAAVAGELFF
TRBV4-3	-	TRBJ2-7	15	-	TGCGCCAGCAGCCAAGTCGCCGGCAGCCCCTACGAGCAGTACTTC	CASSQVAGSPYEQYF
TRBV5-1	TRBD2	TRBJ2-1	16	once	TGCGCCAGCTCAGGGACTAGCGGGAGTCGGGGCAATGAGCAGTTCTTC	CASSGTSGSRGNEQFF
TRBV10-3	TRBD1	TRBJ1-2	13	-	TGTGCCATCGGCCTGGGACAGAACTATGGCTACACCTTC	CAIGLGQNYGYTF
TRBV29-1	-	TRBJ2-7	13	-	TGCAGCGTTGATGACCCTTTCGATTACGAGCAGTACTTC	CSVDDPFDYEQYF
TRBV28	TRBD2	TRBJ2-7	14	once	TGTGCCAGCAGCTGGGGACTAGCGTTATACGAGCAGTACTTC	CASSWGLALYEQYF
TRBV29-1	-	TRBJ1-4	13	few	TGCAGCGTTGAGTTGGGGTTTGATGAAAAACTGTTTTTT	CSVELGFDEKLFF
TRBV9	-	TRBJ2-1	14	-	TGTGCCAGCAGCGATACTAGCTCCTACAATGAGCAGTTCTTC	CASSDTSSYNEQFF
TRBV19	-	TRBJ1-5	16	-	TGTGCCAGTAGTATTGGAGGCCGGTATAGCAATCAGCCCCAGCATTTT	CASSIGGRYSNQPQHF
TRBV6-1	-	TRBJ2-4	15	-	TGTGCCAGCAGTGATGGGTTTTTAGCCAAAAACATTCAGTACTTC	CASSDGFLAKNIQYF
TRBV28	-	TRBJ2-5	12	-	TGTGCCAGCAGTCTGAGCGGGGAGACCCAGTACTTC	CASSLSGETQYF
TRBV4-1	TRBD1	TRBJ1-4	17	-	TGCGCCAGCAGCCCGCATGAAAGGGGGCTGGCTAATGAAAAACTGTTTTTT	CASSPHERGLANEKLFF
TRBV4-1	TRBD2	TRBJ2-3	15	-	TGCGCCAGCAGCCCTGTAGCGGGAAGCACAGATACGCAGTATTTT	CASSPVAGSTDTQYF
TRBV7-6	TRBD1	TRBJ1-5	15	once	TGTGCCAGCAGCCCCGGGACAGGAAGCAATCAGCCCCAGCATTTT	CASSPGTGSNQPQHF
TRBV28	TRBD2	TRBJ2-7	15	-	TGTGCCAGCAGCCTAGCGGGAGAAAGGGCGCGCGAGCAGTACTTC	CASSLAGERAREQYF
TRBV19	-	TRBJ2-7	15	-	TGTGCCAGTAGTATAGACCTACATAGCTCCTACGAGCAGTACTTC	CASSIDLHSSYEQYF
TRBV14	TRBD1	TRBJ2-3	15	-	TGTGCCAGCAGTTCAGGGGGTTCCAGCACAGATACGCAGTATTTT	CASSSGGSSTDTQYF
TRBV5-4	-	TRBJ1-1	13	once	TGTGCCAGCAGCGGCGGGGGAAACACTGAAGCTTTCTTT	CASSGGGNTEAFF
TRBV7-8	TRBD1	TRBJ1-5	16	-	TGTGCCAGCAGCCGGGGACAGGGGGCCCTTTCTCAGCCCCAGCATTTT	CASSRGQGALSQPQHF
TRBV6-6	TRBD1	TRBJ1-3	14	-	TGTGCCAGCAGTGAGGACAGGGGGGGAAACACCATATATTTT	CASSEDRGGNTIYF
TRBV4-3	-	TRBJ2-7	13	-	TGCGCCAGCAGCCAAGGAGGAGACTACGAGCAGTACTTC	CASSQGGDYEQYF
TRBV7-3	TRBD2	TRBJ2-7	18	-	TGTGCCAGCAGCTACGAAACCGGGACTAGCGGGAGGACCCACGAGCAGTACTTC	CASSYETGTSGRTHEQYF
TRBV7-2	TRBD2	TRBJ2-1	14	once	TGTGCCAGCAGCTCCCGACTAGCTCGGAATGAGCAGTTCTTC	CASSSRLARNEQFF
TRBV9	TRBD2	TRBJ2-1	17	-	TGTGCCAGCAGCGTAGCTACTAGCGGGAGATACTACAATGAGCAGTTCTTC	CASSVATSGRYYNEQFF
TRBV28	-	TRBJ1-1	13	-	TGTGCCAGCAGTCCCCCAGGGGACACTGAAGCTTTCTTT	CASSPPGDTEAFF
TRBV5-1	-	TRBJ1-1	15	once	TGCGCCAGCAGCATTAAACAGGATGGAAACACTGAAGCTTTCTTT	CASSIKQDGNTEAFF